This record covers a single T cell receptor (beta chain). This clone was counted only a few times. The antigen it binds to is not known. No per-base quality is available; no much larger clone lies one base away. These data come from a study of blood T cell repertoires in COVID-19 (dated by TCRdb to the early 2020s). For the wider study: Samples from collaborators originated in the United States, Italy and Spain and spanned both the acute and convalescent phases of COVID-19. The prospective study material was composed of cDNA or gDNA derived from T cells, B-cell-depleted T cells, or PBMCs. Deeply sampled blood TCRbeta repertoires from subjects exposed to, actively infected with, or recovered from COVID-19 were included in the dataset. The sample metadata nearly always contained a de-identified subject ID, COVID-19 status, age in years and sex. HLA class I and class II types, where available, came from metadata supplied by the sample provider rather than from assay-based typing. Samples were obtained from the ongoing ImmuneRACE study (first 160 participants) and from 1,254 subjects provided by 6 global collaborators. The repertoires were made available in a free public database intended to serve as a resource for research on the immune response to SARS-CoV-2. Points the paper makes about the study in general: The quantity of clinical and demographic metadata differed by source and by participant and was supplied without curation.

The collaborating institutions used their own protocols to collect whole blood in K2EDTA tubes. For TCRbeta analysis, collaborators shipped samples in one of three forms: frozen whole blood, isolated PBMCs, or DNA extracted from either of those sample types. The immunoSEQ Assay, a bias-controlled multiplex PCR, was used to amplify TCRbeta CDR3 regions from genomic DNA. Concerning the study's data processing: The number of nucleated cells in each sample was estimated from the amplification of reference gene primers within the assay. To quantify the absolute abundance of each unique TCRbeta CDR3 rearrangement, sequence reads were collapsed and filtered. For each sample, productive Simpson clonality was calculated as the square root of Simpson's diversity index over productive rearrangements. The source is immuneACCESS, and TCRdb retained only in-frame sequences with V and J called. Part of the clones is not carried over; for the studies checked, unresolved V genes explain less than half of this, and the remainder is unexplained. That table furnishes V, J and clone size, whereas the DNA furnished D and trimming. The sample table contains under 150,000 clones; only one count was recorded for roughly three quarters of them. The ten largest clones represent 3.5% to 4.5% of the sample.

Sequencing was performed on peripheral blood. This sequence was found in a man aged 60 to 75 with acute or convalescent COVID-19.

The CDR3 protein: CASSGSGGPTYEQYF. In nucleotides, the sequence is TGTGCCAGCAGTGGTAGTGGAGGACCCACCTACGAGCAGTACTTC. The chain links TRBV6-6 with TRBJ2-7, with TRBD2 tentatively as D gene (5 bases match). Trimming removed 5 bases from V and 2 bases from J, leaving 16 bases between the germline ends. The CDR3 runs 15 residues from the cysteine to the phenylalanine. The entry retains the CDR3 DNA only, 45 bases that are in frame from base 1. Based on the germline V gene (reference sequence), the CDR1 and CDR2 sequences are MNHNY and SVGAGI.